A selection of T cell receptor beta chains follows, all from one sample in a study of cytomegalovirus exposure and HLA in healthy donors. Sequencing used immunoSEQ multiplex PCR; TCRdb keeps in-frame clones, though not all of them. The repertoire holds roughly 100,000 clones, about two thirds seen once, with less than 3% in the top ten. The sequencing sample was made of PBMCs. The receptors were sampled from a female donor in good health and CMV-seronegative. Each CDR3 is given with its conserved first and last residue. A D gene is named only where the DNA matches it firmly. Rows may omit the clone size; those that give it use once, few, many or a size class.

clone_size,d_call,j_call,v_call,cdr3_nt,cdr3_aa
NA,NA,TRBJ2-7,TRBV7-3,TGTGCCAGCAGCTTAAATGCTCCCAGCGAGCAGTACTTC,CASSLNAPSEQYF
NA,NA,TRBJ2-5,TRBV11-3,TGTGCCAGCAGCCTGGACAGCCAAGAGACCCAGTACTTC,CASSLDSQETQYF
NA,NA,TRBJ1-5,TRBV30,TGTGCCTGGAGCTTCGACGGAGCGTATAATCAGCCCCAGCATTTT,CAWSFDGAYNQPQHF
few,NA,TRBJ1-6,TRBV2,TGTGCCAGCAGTTATGACAGAAATTCACCCCTCCACTTT,CASSYDRNSPLHF
NA,NA,TRBJ1-6,TRBV5-1,TGCGCCAGCAGCTTGGATGACGGAGGGGAAAATTCACCCCTCCACTTT,CASSLDDGGENSPLHF
NA,TRBD2,TRBJ2-1,TRBV7-2,TGTGCCAGCAGCCGACTGCTAGCGGTATCCTACAATGAGCAGTTCTTC,CASSRLLAVSYNEQFF
once,NA,TRBJ2-3,TRBV6-5,TGTGCCAGCAAAACGCCGGGACTGGCATTTGATACGCAGTATTTT,CASKTPGLAFDTQYF
many,NA,TRBJ1-5,TRBV6-1,TGTGCCAGCAGTGCAGGGGGCAATCAGCCCCAGCATTTT,CASSAGGNQPQHF
NA,NA,TRBJ2-2,TRBV28,TGTGCCAGCAGCCACTCGGGACAGAACACCGGGGAGCTGTTTTTT,CASSHSGQNTGELFF
many,NA,TRBJ2-7,TRBV6-6,TGTGCCAGCAGCCCTAGCACGAGCTCCTACGAGCAGTACTTC,CASSPSTSSYEQYF
few,NA,TRBJ2-3,TRBV5-4,TGTGCCAGCAGCTTGGGAGGGGGAGTTGAGGCGCAGTATTTT,CASSLGGGVEAQYF
NA,TRBD1,TRBJ1-3,TRBV9,TGTGCCAGCAGCGTAGAGGGGGCGAGGGGAAACACCATATATTTT,CASSVEGARGNTIYF
NA,NA,TRBJ1-2,TRBV6-6,TGTGCCAGCAGTTCAGCTCGGGGGGGTCATAACTATGGCTACACCTTC,CASSSARGGHNYGYTF
few,TRBD1,TRBJ1-6,TRBV15,TGTGCCACCAGCAGAGATCCCGTTAGGGGGCTGGATTCACCCCTCCACTTT,CATSRDPVRGLDSPLHF
few,NA,TRBJ2-7,TRBV10-3,TGTGCCATCTTGGACGACAGCACCTACGAGCAGTACTTC,CAILDDSTYEQYF
NA,TRBD2,TRBJ2-3,TRBV6-1,TGTGCCAGCAGTGAACTAGCGGGCCTTAGCACAGATACGCAGTATTTT,CASSELAGLSTDTQYF
once,NA,TRBJ1-1,TRBV19,TGTGCCAGTAGTATGGTCCCACAGGCACTGGGAGGGCGTGAAGCTTTCTTT,CASSMVPQALGGREAFF
NA,NA,TRBJ2-7,TRBV9,TGTGCCAGCAGCGTAGGTTCCGTTTCCTACGAGCAGTACTTC,CASSVGSVSYEQYF
NA,TRBD2,TRBJ2-1,TRBV5-5,TGTGCCAGCAGCTTGGCGGGAGGATATGAGCAGTTCTTC,CASSLAGGYEQFF
NA,NA,TRBJ2-5,TRBV7-8,TGTGCCAGCAGCCCTTTCCGAGAAGAGACCCAGTACTTC,CASSPFREETQYF
few,TRBD1,TRBJ1-4,TRBV28,TGTGCCAGCAGTTTTGGGGACAGGGGGCGGAGGTCACATGCTAATGAAAAACTGTTTTTT,CASSFGDRGRRSHANEKLFF
NA,NA,TRBJ2-2,TRBV30,TGTGCCTGGAGCTCCGGGACTTGGACCCCTGCCGGGGAGCTGTTTTTT,CAWSSGTWTPAGELFF
NA,TRBD1,TRBJ2-5,TRBV5-1,TGCGCCAGCAGCCCACGGACAGGGAGGGAGACCCAGTACTTC,CASSPRTGRETQYF
NA,NA,TRBJ2-1,TRBV7-3,TGTGCCAGCAGCACCGGAGGAGGCACCCGAAATGAGCAGTTCTTC,CASSTGGGTRNEQFF
NA,TRBD1,TRBJ2-1,TRBV5-1,TGCGCCAGCAGCTTCCGGGACAGGGTAACCGATGAGCAGTTCTTC,CASSFRDRVTDEQFF
few,TRBD2,TRBJ2-7,TRBV29-1,TGCAGCGTTGCGCTCATAGGGACTAGCGGGAGGAGGGGTGGCTACGAGCAGTACTTC,CSVALIGTSGRRGGYEQYF
NA,TRBD1,TRBJ2-5,TRBV15,TGTGCCACCAGCAGAGAGGACAGGACCCAAGAGACCCAGTACTTC,CATSREDRTQETQYF
NA,TRBD1,TRBJ1-2,TRBV19,TGTGCCAGTAGCCGCGCGGACACGACAGGGGTGGTGCGTGGCTACACCTTC,CASSRADTTGVVRGYTF
NA,NA,TRBJ2-2,TRBV6-5,TGTGCCAGCACCCGGGACATATACACCGGGGAGCTGTTTTTT,CASTRDIYTGELFF
few,TRBD2,TRBJ2-1,TRBV4-3,TGCGCCAGCAGCCAAGTGCCATACAGCCGGGACTACCCTGCCAATGAGCAGTTCTTC,CASSQVPYSRDYPANEQFF
NA,TRBD2,TRBJ2-7,TRBV30,TGTGCCTGGGGGCAGGGGACTAGAAGATACGAGCAGTACTTC,CAWGQGTRRYEQYF
NA,NA,TRBJ2-5,TRBV11-2,TGTGCCAGCAGCTTAGGGCGCGGGGAAGAGACCCAGTACTTC,CASSLGRGEETQYF
NA,NA,TRBJ1-5,TRBV7-2,TGTGCCAGCAGCTTAGCGCCGGGTACGCAGCCCCAGCATTTT,CASSLAPGTQPQHF
NA,TRBD2,TRBJ2-1,TRBV30,TGTGCCTGGAGTTTTTCTAGCGGGGTTTACAATGAGCAGTTCTTC,CAWSFSSGVYNEQFF
NA,NA,TRBJ1-1,TRBV5-4,TGTGCCAGCAGCTTGGCGTCTCCAGCGCGCACTGAAGCTTTCTTT,CASSLASPARTEAFF
NA,TRBD2,TRBJ2-5,TRBV7-2,TGTGCCAGCAGTCCAGAGAGGGGAGGGCGGGAGACCCAGTACTTC,CASSPERGGRETQYF
NA,NA,TRBJ2-2,TRBV6-5,TGTGCCAGCAGTTACGTGGGTCCTAGCATAGGCGGGGAGCTGTTTTTT,CASSYVGPSIGGELFF
NA,TRBD2,TRBJ2-2,TRBV7-7,TGTGCTAGCAGCGCGGGACTAGCGGCAAATTCGGCTCCGAACACCGGGGAGCTGTTTTTT,CASSAGLAANSAPNTGELFF
NA,NA,TRBJ1-1,TRBV6-1,TGTGCCAGCGCCTCAGGGGAGGGGGACACTGAAGCTTTCTTT,CASASGEGDTEAFF
NA,TRBD1,TRBJ2-2,TRBV10-3,TGTGCCATCAGGGATACCGGGACAGGGAACACCGGGGAGCTGTTTTTT,CAIRDTGTGNTGELFF
NA,NA,TRBJ2-2,TRBV4-3,TGCGCCAGCAGCCAAGATGTGGAGGCCAACACCGGGGAGCTGTTTTTT,CASSQDVEANTGELFF